This T cell receptor (beta chain) derives from a study of blood T cell repertoires in COVID-19. In the study overall: Specimens from acute and convalescent COVID-19 originated in the United States, Italy and Spain. Nucleic acid was either cDNA or gDNA, and it came from T cells, B-cell-depleted T cells, or PBMCs.

With 3 bases clipped from V and 6 bases from J, the junction kept 6 bases outside the gene matches. This CDR3 region has 14 residues. The germline V gene has CDR1 DFQATT and CDR2 SNEGSKA (reference sequence). Methods used by the authors: Quantification of nucleated cells was approximated via reference gene primer amplification. TCRdb's copy holds only in-frame clones and misses some; the assay was immunoSEQ multiplex PCR. V and J calls and clone size follow that table, whereas D and trimming were derived from the DNA. The data contain approximately 130,000 clones, approximately 84% of them singletons.

The J gene is TRBJ2-4, the V gene TRBV20-1, with 9 nucleotides matching TRBD1. Material: peripheral blood. The sequence derives from a woman aged 50 to 60 who had recovered from COVID-19. The CDR3 coding sequence is TGCAGTGCTAGTCGCGGACAGGGGAGAAACATTCAGTACTTC. Protein product: CSASRGQGRNIQYF.